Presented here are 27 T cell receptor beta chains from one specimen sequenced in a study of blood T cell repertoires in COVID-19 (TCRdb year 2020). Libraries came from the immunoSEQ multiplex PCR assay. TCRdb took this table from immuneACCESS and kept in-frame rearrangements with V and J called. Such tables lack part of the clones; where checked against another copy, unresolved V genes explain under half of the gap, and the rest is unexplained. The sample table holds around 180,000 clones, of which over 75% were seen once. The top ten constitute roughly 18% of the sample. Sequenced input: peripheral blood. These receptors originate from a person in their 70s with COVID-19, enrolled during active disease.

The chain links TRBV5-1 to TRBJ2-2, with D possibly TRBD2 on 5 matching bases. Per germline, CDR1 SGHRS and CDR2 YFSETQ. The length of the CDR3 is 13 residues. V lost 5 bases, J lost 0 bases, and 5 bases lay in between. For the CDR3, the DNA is TGCGCCAGCAGGGAGGCGAACACCGGGGAGCTGTTTTTT. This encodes CASREANTGELFF.

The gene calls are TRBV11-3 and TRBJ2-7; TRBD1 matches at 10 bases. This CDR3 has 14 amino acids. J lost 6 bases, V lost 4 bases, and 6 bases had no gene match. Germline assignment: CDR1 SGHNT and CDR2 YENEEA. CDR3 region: CASSSPGTGAEQYF. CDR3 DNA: TGTGCCAGCAGCTCGCCCGGGACAGGGGCCGAGCAGTACTTC.

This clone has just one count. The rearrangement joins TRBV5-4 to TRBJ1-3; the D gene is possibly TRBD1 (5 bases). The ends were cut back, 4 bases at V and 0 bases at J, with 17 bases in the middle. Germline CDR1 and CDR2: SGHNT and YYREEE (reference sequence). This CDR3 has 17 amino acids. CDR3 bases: TGTGCCAGCAGCCTGGGGCCCGGACGGGGCTCTGGAAACACCATATATTTT. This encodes CASSLGPGRGSGNTIYF.

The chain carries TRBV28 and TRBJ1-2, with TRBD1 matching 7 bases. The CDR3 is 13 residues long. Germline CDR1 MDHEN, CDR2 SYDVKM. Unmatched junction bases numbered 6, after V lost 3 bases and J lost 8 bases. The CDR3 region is CASSLEGARGYTF. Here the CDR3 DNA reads TGTGCCAGCAGTTTGGAGGGGGCGCGAGGCTACACCTTC.

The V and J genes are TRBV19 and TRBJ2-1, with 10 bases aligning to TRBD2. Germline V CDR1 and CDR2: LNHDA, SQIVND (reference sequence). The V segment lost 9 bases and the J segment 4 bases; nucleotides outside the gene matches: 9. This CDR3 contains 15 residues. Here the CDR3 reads CASRVLTSGYNEQFF. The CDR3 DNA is TGTGCCAGCAGGGTGCTGACTAGCGGGTACAATGAGCAGTTCTTC.

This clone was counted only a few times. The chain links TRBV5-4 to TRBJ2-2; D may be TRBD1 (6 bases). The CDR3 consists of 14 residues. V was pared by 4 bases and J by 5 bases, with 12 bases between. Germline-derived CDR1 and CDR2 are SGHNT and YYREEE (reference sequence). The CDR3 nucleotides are TGTGCCAGCAGCACGCCACAGGGTACCGGGGAGCTGTTTTTT. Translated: CASSTPQGTGELFF.

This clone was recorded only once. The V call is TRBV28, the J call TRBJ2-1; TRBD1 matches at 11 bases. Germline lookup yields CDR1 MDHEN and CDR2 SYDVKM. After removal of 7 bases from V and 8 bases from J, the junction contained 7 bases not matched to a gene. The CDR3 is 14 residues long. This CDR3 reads CASNQGQGAHEQFF. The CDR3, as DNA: TGTGCCAGCAACCAAGGACAGGGGGCCCATGAGCAGTTCTTC.

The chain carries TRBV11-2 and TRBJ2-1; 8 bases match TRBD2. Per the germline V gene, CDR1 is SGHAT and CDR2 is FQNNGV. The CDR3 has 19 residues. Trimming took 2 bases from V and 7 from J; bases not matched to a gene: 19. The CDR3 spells CASSLRFTRASGSLNEQFF. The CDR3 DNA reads TGTGCCAGCAGCTTACGGTTTACGCGGGCGAGCGGGAGTTTAAATGAGCAGTTCTTC.

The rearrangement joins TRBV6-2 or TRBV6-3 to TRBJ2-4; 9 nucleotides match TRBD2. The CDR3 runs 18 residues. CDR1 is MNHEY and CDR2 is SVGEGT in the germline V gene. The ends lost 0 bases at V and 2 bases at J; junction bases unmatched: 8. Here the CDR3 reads CASSYSIQRGATKNIQYF. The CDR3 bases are TGTGCCAGCAGTTACTCTATCCAGCGGGGGGCGACCAAAAACATTCAGTACTTC.

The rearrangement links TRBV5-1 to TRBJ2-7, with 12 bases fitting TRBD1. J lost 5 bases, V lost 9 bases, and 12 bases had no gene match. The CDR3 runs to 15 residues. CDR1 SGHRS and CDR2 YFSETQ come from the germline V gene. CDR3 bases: TGCGCCACTGCTTTATCCGGGACAGGGGGCAACGAGCAGTACTTC. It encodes CATALSGTGGNEQYF. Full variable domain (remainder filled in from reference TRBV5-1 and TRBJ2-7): KAGVTQTPRYLIKTRGQQVTLSCSPISGHRSVSWYQQTPGQGLQFLFEYFSETQRNKGNFPGRFSGRQFSNSRSEMNVSTLELGDSALYLCATALSGTGGNEQYFGPGTRLTVT.

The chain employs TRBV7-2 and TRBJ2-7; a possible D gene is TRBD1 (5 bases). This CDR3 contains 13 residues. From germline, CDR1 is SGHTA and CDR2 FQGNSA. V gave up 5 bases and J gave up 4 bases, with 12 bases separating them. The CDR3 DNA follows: TGTGCCAGCAGCCTTCCAGGGTGGTACGAGCAGTACTTC. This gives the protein CASSLPGWYEQYF.

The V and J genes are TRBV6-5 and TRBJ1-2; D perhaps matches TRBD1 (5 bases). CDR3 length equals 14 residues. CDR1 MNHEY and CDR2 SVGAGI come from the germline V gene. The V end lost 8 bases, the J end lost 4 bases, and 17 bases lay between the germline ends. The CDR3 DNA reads TGTGCCAGCGGCGGGGCAGCAAGCAGCTATGGCTACACCTTC. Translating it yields CASGGAASSYGYTF.

This CDR3 reads CASRVGTMSGWAQYF. For the CDR3, the DNA is TGTGCCAGCAGAGTCGGGACAATGAGTGGATGGGCGCAGTATTTT. The rearrangement joins TRBV3-1 (or the pseudogene TRBV3-2) to TRBJ2-3, with D possibly TRBD1 on 6 matching bases. V was shortened by 6 bases and J by 10 bases, with 23 bases between the two germline ends. The CDR3 has 15 amino acids. CDR1 LGHDT and CDR2 YNNKEL come from the germline V gene (reference sequence).

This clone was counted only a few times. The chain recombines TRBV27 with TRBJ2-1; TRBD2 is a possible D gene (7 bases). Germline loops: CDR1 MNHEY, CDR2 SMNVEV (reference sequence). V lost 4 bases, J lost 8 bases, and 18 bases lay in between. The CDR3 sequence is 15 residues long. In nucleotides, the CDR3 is TGTGCCAGCAGTTCCCGGTTGCAGGGGAGGGATGAGCAGTTCTTC. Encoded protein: CASSSRLQGRDEQFF.

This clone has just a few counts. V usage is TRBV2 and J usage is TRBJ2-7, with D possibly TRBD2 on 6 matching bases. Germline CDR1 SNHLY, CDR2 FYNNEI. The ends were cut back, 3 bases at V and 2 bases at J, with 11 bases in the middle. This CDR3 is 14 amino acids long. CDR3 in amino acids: CASSDARGAYEQYF. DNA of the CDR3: TGTGCCAGCAGTGACGCGCGGGGCGCCTACGAGCAGTACTTC. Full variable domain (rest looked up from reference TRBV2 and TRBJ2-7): EPEVTQTPSHQVTQMGQEVILRCVPISNHLYFYWYRQILGQKVEFLVSFYNNEISEKSEIFDDQFSVERPDGSNFTLKIRSTKLEDSAMYFCASSDARGAYEQYFGPGTRLTVT.

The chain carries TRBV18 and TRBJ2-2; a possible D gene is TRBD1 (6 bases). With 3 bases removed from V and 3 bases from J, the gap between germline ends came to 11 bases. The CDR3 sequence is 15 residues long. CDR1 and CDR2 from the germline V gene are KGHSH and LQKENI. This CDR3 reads CASSPAQGYTGELFF. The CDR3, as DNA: TGTGCCAGCTCACCCGCCCAGGGGTACACCGGGGAGCTGTTTTTT.

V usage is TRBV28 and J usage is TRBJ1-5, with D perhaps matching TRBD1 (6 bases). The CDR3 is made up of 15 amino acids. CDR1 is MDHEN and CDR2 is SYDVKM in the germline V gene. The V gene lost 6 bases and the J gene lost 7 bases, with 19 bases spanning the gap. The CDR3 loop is CASSPSGGGQQPQHF. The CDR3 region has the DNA TGTGCCAGCAGCCCTTCGGGAGGGGGACAACAGCCCCAGCATTTT.

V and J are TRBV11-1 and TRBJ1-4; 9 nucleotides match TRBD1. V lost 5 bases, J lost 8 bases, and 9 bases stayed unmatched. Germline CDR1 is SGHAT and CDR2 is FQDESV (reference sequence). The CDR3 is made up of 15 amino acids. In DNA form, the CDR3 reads TGTGCCAGCAGCCTACAGGGGGCGATGGGGGAAAAACTGTTTTTT. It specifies CASSLQGAMGEKLFF.

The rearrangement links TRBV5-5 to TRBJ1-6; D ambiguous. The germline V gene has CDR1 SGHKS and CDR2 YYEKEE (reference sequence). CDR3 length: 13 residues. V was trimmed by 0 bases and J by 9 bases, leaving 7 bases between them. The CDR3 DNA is TGTGCCAGCAGCTTGGAGGAGTTTTCACCCCTCCACTTT. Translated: CASSLEEFSPLHF.

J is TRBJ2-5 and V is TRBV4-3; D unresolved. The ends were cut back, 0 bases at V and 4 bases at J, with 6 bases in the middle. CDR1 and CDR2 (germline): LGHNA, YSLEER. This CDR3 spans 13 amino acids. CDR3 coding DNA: TGCGCCAGCAGCCAAGAGATCGGAGAGACCCAGTACTTC. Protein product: CASSQEIGETQYF.

CDR3 sequence reads: CAISETAANYGYTF. The CDR3 DNA is TGTGCCATCAGTGAGACCGCAGCTAACTATGGCTACACCTTC. The chain carries TRBV10-3 and TRBJ1-2, with no clear D. Germline CDR1 ENHRY, CDR2 SYGVKD. The CDR3 loop spans 14 amino acids. V gave up 2 bases and J gave up 0 bases, with 7 bases separating them.

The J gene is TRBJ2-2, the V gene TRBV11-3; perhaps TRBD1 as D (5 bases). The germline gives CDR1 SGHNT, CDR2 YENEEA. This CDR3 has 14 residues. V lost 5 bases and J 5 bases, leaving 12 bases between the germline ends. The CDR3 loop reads CASSPGRATGELFF. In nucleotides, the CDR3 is TGTGCCAGCAGCCCCGGCAGGGCTACCGGGGAGCTGTTTTTT.

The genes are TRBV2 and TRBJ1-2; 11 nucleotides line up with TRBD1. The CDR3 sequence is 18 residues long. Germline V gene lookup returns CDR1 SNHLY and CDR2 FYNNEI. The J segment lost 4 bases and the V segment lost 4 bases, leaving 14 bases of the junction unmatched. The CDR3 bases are TGTGCCAGCAGTGCTGTGAGTCCCACCGGACAGGGGGCCTATGGCTACACCTTC. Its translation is CASSAVSPTGQGAYGYTF.

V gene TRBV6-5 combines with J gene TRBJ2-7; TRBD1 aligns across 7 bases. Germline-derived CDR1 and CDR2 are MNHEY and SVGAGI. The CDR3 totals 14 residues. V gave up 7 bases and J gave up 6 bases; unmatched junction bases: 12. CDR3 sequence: CASNPSAAGGEQYF. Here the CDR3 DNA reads TGTGCCAGCAATCCGTCAGCGGCAGGGGGCGAGCAGTACTTC.

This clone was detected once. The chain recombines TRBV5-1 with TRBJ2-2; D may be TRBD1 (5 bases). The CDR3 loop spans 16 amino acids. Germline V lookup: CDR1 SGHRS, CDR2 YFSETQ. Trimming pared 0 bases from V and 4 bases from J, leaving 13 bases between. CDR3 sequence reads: CASSLAGQGFTGELFF. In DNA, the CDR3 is TGCGCCAGCAGCTTGGCCGGGCAGGGTTTCACCGGGGAGCTGTTTTTT.

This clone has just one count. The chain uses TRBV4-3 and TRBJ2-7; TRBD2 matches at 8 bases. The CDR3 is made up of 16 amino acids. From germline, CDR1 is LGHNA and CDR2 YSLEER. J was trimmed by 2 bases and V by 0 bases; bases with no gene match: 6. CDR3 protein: CASSQDSGGQTYEQYF. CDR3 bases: TGCGCCAGCAGCCAAGATTCGGGGGGGCAAACCTACGAGCAGTACTTC.

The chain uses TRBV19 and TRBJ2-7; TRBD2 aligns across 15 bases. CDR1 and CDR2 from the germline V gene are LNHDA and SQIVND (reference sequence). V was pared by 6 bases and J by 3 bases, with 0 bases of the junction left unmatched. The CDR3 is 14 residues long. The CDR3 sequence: CASRGLAGGYEQYF. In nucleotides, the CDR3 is TGTGCCAGTAGGGGACTAGCGGGAGGCTACGAGCAGTACTTC.